These 10 T cell receptor beta chains were sequenced from one sample in a study of identical twins. TCRdb ran MiXCR on the 5' RACE reads and lists one entry per CDR3 protein. The sample includes approximately 1.8 million distinct CDR3 sequences, around 29% of them seen just once. Sequenced material: cord blood. These receptors were taken from a newborn girl in good health.

This clonotype was counted a few times. The rearrangement joins TRBV9 to TRBJ1-2; 7 positions agree with TRBD1. The ends lost 0 bases at V and 6 bases at J; junction bases unmatched: 2. The V gene's germline CDR1 is SGDLS and CDR2 YYNGEE. The CDR3 extends over 13 amino acids. CDR3 sequence reads: CASSVGTGDGYTF. In DNA form, the CDR3 reads TGTGCCAGCAGCGTAGGGACAGGAGATGGCTACACCTTC.

This clonotype was observed a few times. The CDR3, as DNA: TGTGCCAGCAGTTACTCTGAGGGGACAGGGGGGACAGATACGCAGTATTTT. Its translation: CASSYSEGTGGTDTQYF. The chain carries TRBV6-2 or TRBV6-3 and TRBJ2-3; TRBD1 agrees at 11 bases. Germline CDR1 MNHEY, CDR2 SVGEGT. The CDR3 is made up of 17 amino acids. With 0 bases clipped from V and 3 bases from J, the junction kept 5 bases outside the gene matches.

The V gene is TRBV7-2, the J gene TRBJ1-2; TRBD1 is a possible D gene (5 bases). Germline V gene data show CDR1 as SGHTA and CDR2 as FQGNSA. V was pared by 1 base and J by 4 bases, with 13 bases between. The CDR3 totals 15 residues. The CDR3 sequence: CASSLVSGGLYGYTF. CDR3 sequence (DNA): TGTGCCAGCAGCTTAGTCTCTGGGGGTCTCTATGGCTACACCTTC.

This clonotype was seen a few times. The chain combines TRBV20-1 with TRBJ2-1; D remains ambiguous. CDR3 length: 14 amino acids. The V gene lost 0 bases and the J gene lost 10 bases, with 16 bases spanning the gap. Germline V gene lookup returns CDR1 DFQATT and CDR2 SNEGSKA (reference sequence). The CDR3 region has the DNA TGCAGTGCTAGAGATCGTCCGCTCTTAGGGGAGCAGTTCTTC. Protein: CSARDRPLLGEQFF.

The V call is TRBV7-2, the J call TRBJ2-1; D call uncertain. From germline, CDR1 is SGHTA and CDR2 FQGNSA. V was trimmed by 1 base and J by 3 bases, leaving 10 bases between them. This CDR3 has 15 residues. The DNA of the CDR3 is TGTGCCAGCAGCTTAGACTGGCCTAGCTACAATGAGCAGTTCTTC. It encodes CASSLDWPSYNEQFF. Filled out from reference TRBV7-2 and TRBJ2-1, the complete variable domain reads GAGVSQSPSNKVTEKGKDVELRCDPISGHTALYWYRQSLGQGLEFLIYFQGNSAPDKSGLPSDRFSAERTGGSVSTLTIQRTQQEDSAVYLCASSLDWPSYNEQFFGPGTRLTVL.

This chain uses TRBV4-1 with TRBJ1-2, with TRBD1 as a possible D gene (5 bases). Trimming shortened V by 2 bases and J by 0 bases, and 13 bases separated the two germline ends. This CDR3 comprises 16 residues. CDR1 is MGHRA, CDR2 YSYEKL, per germline. In nucleotides, the CDR3 is TGCGCCAGCAGCCAACCGACTCCAGGGCCTAACTATGGCTACACCTTC. This sequence encodes CASSQPTPGPNYGYTF.

This chain joins TRBV12-3 or TRBV12-4 and TRBJ2-5; the match to TRBD2 covers 9 bases. Losses at the gene ends were 5 bases for V and 7 bases for J; bases not matched to a gene: 11. This CDR3 has 15 amino acids. CDR3 DNA sequence: TGTGCCAGCAGTCCTCGAGCGGGAGGCACTGGGACCCAGTACTTC. It is translated as CASSPRAGGTGTQYF.

This chain links TRBV2 with TRBJ2-3; TRBD2 matches at 9 bases. The V gene end was trimmed by 4 bases and the J gene end by 4 bases; junction bases not matched to a gene: 9. The CDR3 has 16 amino acids. Germline loops: CDR1 SNHLY, CDR2 FYNNEI. The CDR3 loop reads CASSVIAGVSADTQYF. CDR3 in DNA: TGTGCCAGCAGTGTGATAGCGGGAGTTTCGGCAGATACGCAGTATTTT.

This chain links TRBV29-1 with TRBJ1-2; possible D gene TRBD1, 6 bases. The CDR3 has 14 amino acids. V lost 1 base and J 0 bases, leaving 9 bases between the germline ends. Germline CDR1 SQVTM, CDR2 ANQGSEA. The CDR3 coding sequence is TGCAGCGTTGAAGCCAGGGGATCTAACTATGGCTACACCTTC. Protein product: CSVEARGSNYGYTF.

V usage is TRBV25-1 and J usage is TRBJ2-7; TRBD2 might be the D (6 bases). Germline V gene data show CDR1 as MGHDK and CDR2 as SYGVNS. V lost 7 bases and J lost 3, with 13 bases in between. The CDR3 runs 13 residues. Here the CDR3 DNA reads TGTGCCAGCACATTCCCCGGGGGCTACGAGCAGTACTTC. It yields the protein CASTFPGGYEQYF.